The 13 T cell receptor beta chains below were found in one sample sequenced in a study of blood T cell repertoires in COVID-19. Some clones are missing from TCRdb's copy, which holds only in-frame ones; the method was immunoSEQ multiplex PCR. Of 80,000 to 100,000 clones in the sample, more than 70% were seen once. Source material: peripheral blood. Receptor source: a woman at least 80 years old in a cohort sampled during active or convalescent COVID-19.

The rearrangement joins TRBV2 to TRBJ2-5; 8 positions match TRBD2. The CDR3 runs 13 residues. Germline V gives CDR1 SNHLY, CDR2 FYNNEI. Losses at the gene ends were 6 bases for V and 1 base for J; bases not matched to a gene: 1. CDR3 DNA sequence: TGTGCCAGCAGAAGCGGGGGCCAAGAGACCCAGTACTTC. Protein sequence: CASRSGGQETQYF. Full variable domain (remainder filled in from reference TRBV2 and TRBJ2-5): EPEVTQTPSHQVTQMGQEVILRCVPISNHLYFYWYRQILGQKVEFLVSFYNNEISEKSEIFDDQFSVERPDGSNFTLKIRSTKLEDSAMYFCASRSGGQETQYFGPGTRLLVL.

The CDR3 loop reads CASSREGQDPEVIETQYF. The CDR3 DNA reads as TGTGCCAGCAGCCGTGAGGGACAGGACCCCGAGGTGATCGAGACCCAGTACTTC. The rearrangement links TRBV5-6 to TRBJ2-5; TRBD1 matches 8 bases. The junction had 19 bases not matched to a gene; V was cut back by 4 bases and J by 5 bases. CDR3 length: 18 residues. CDR1 is SGHDT, CDR2 YYEEEE, per germline.

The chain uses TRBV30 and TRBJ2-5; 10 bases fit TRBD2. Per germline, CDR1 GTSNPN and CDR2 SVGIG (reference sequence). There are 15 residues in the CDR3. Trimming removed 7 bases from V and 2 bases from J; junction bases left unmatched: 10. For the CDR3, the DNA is TGTGCCTTTCGGACTAGCGGCATGAAACAAGAGACCCAGTACTTC. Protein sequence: CAFRTSGMKQETQYF.

The CDR3 bases are TGCGCCAGCAGCCAGATCGGGGCAGGGGGCTCCTACGAGCAGTACTTC. Translated: CASSQIGAGGSYEQYF. The chain couples TRBV5-1 to TRBJ2-7; TRBD1 matches 7 bases. V lost 4 bases, J lost 0 bases, and 10 bases stayed unmatched. From germline, CDR1 is SGHRS and CDR2 YFSETQ. The CDR3 sequence is 16 residues long. Based on the CDR3 plus reference TRBV5-1 and TRBJ2-7, the full variable domain is KAGVTQTPRYLIKTRGQQVTLSCSPISGHRSVSWYQQTPGQGLQFLFEYFSETQRNKGNFPGRFSGRQFSNSRSEMNVSTLELGDSALYLCASSQIGAGGSYEQYFGPGTRLTVT.

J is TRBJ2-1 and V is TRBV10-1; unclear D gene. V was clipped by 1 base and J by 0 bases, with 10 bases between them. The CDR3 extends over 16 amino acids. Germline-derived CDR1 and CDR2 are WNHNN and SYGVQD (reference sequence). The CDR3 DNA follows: TGCGCCAGCAGTGAGTTACGGCCTAGCTCCTACAATGAGCAGTTCTTC. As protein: CASSELRPSSYNEQFF.

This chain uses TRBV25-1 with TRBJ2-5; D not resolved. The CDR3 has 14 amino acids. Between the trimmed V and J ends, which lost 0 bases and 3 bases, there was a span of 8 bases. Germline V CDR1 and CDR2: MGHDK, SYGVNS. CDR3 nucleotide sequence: TGTGCCAGCAGTGAATATTTGGGCAAAGAGACCCAGTACTTC. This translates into CASSEYLGKETQYF.

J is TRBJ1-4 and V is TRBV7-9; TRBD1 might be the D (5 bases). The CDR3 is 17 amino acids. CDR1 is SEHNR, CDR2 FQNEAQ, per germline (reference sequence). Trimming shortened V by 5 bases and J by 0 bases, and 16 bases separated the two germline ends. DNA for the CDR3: TGTGCCAGCAGCCCCCAGGGTTCGATTGCAACTAATGAAAAACTGTTTTTT. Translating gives CASSPQGSIATNEKLFF.

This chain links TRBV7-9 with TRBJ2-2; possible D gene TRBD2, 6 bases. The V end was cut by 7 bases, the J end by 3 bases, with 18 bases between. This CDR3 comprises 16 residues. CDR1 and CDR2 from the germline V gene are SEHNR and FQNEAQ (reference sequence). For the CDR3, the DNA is TGTGCCAGCATCAAATTCCTTTCGGGAGACACCGGGGAGCTGTTTTTT. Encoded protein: CASIKFLSGDTGELFF.

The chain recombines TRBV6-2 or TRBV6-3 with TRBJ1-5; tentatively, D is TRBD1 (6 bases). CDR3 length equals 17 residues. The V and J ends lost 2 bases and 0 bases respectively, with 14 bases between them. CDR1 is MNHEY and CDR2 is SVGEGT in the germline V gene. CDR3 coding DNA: TGTGCCAGCAGTTACCGGGACACATGGTATAGCAATCAGCCCCAGCATTTT. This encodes CASSYRDTWYSNQPQHF.

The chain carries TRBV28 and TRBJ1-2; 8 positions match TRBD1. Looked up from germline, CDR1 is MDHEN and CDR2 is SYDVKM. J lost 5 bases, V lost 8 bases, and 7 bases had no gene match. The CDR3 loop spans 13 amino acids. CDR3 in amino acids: CASHQGAGYGYTF. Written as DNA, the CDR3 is TGTGCCAGCCATCAGGGGGCTGGGTATGGCTACACCTTC.

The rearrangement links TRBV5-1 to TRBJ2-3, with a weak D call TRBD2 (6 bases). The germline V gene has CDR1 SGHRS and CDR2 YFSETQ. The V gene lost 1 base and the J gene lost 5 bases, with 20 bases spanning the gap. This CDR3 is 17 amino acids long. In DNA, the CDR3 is TGCGCCAGCAGCTTGTCCCCTGGGACTCCGGTAGGAGATACGCAGTATTTT. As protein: CASSLSPGTPVGDTQYF. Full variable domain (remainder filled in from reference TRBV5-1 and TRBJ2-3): KAGVTQTPRYLIKTRGQQVTLSCSPISGHRSVSWYQQTPGQGLQFLFEYFSETQRNKGNFPGRFSGRQFSNSRSEMNVSTLELGDSALYLCASSLSPGTPVGDTQYFGPGTRLTVL.

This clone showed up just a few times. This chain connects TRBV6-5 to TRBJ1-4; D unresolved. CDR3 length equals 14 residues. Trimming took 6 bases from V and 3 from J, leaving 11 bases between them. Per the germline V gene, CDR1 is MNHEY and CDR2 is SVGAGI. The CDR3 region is CASRKQWANEKLFF. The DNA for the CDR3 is TGTGCCAGCAGGAAACAGTGGGCTAATGAAAAACTGTTTTTT.

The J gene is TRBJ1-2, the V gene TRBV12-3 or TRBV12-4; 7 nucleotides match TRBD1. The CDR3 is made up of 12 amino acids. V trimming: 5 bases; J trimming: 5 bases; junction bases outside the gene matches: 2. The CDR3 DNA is TGTGCCAGCAGTGTGGGACAGTATGGCTACACCTTC. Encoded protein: CASSVGQYGYTF.